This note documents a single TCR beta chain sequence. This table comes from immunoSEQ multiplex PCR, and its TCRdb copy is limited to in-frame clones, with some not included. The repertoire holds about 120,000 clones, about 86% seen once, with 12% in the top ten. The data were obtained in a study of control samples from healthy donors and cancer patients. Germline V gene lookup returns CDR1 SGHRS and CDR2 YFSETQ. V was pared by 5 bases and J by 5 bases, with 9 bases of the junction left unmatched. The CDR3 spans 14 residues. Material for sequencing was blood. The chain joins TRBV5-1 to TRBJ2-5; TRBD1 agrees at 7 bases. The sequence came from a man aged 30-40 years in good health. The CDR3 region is CASSVDREWETQYF. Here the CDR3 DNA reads TGCGCCAGCAGTGTTGACAGGGAATGGGAGACCCAGTACTTC.